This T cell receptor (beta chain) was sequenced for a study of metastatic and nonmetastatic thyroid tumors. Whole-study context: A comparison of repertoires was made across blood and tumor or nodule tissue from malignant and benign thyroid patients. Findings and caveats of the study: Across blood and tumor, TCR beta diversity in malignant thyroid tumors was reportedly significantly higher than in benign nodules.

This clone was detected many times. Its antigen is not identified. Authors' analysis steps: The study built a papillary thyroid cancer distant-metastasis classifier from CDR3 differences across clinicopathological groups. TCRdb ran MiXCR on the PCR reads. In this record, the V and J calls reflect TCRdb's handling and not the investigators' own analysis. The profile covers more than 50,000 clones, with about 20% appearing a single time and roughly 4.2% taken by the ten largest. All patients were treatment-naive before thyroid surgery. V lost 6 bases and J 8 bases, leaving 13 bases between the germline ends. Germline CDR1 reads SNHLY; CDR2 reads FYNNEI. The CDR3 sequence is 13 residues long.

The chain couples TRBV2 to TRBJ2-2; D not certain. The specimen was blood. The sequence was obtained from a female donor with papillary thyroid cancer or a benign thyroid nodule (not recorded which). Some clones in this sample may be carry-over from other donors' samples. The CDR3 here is CASSRDRSGELFF. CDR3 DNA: TGTGCCAGCAGCAGAGACCGATCGGGGGAGCTGTTTTTT. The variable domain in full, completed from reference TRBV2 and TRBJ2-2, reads EPEVTQTPSHQVTQMGQEVILRCVPISNHLYFYWYRQILGQKVEFLVSFYNNEISEKSEIFDDQFSVERPDGSNFTLKIRSTKLEDSAMYFCASSRDRSGELFFGEGSRLTVL.